This TCR beta chain was obtained from a study of vaccination and CD4 T cells after COVID-19. Study in general: Researchers treated cells with overlapping spike peptides taken from SARS-CoV-2, HCoV-NL63, HCoV-OC43 and HCoV-229E.

Sequence data for DNA of cultured CD4+ T cells were generated by the Oncomine TCR Beta short-read assay. Genomic DNA was isolated from CD4+ T cells that had been cultured. TCRdb recomputed calls from the PCR reads with MiXCR, one row per CDR3 protein. This sample has about 8,300 distinct CDR3 sequences, with around 35% found just once. In germline, CDR1 is LNHNV, CDR2 YYDKDF (reference sequence). This CDR3 region has 16 residues. Treatment: roughly ten-day PBMC culture with coronavirus spike peptide pools or control peptides (ViraFEST assay). These CD4+ T cells came from an unexposed donor, sampled before the COVID-19 pandemic (2011-2018). Peptide pool stimulation in ViraFEST expanded antigen-specific T cells, whose TCRs were then sequenced. Note on this clonotype: Its matching antigen is unknown. One end of the junction is discordant with germline, which a read error may explain.

What was sequenced was CD4+ T cells from blood, cultured in vitro. V usage is TRBV15 and J usage is TRBJ2-6; D perhaps matches TRBD2 (5 bases). This sequence was found in a human donor in good health. The CDR3 DNA follows: TGTGCCACCAGGAGAGATCGGGGCTCTGGGGCCAACGTCCTGACTTTC. Its protein product is CATRRDRGSGANVLTF.